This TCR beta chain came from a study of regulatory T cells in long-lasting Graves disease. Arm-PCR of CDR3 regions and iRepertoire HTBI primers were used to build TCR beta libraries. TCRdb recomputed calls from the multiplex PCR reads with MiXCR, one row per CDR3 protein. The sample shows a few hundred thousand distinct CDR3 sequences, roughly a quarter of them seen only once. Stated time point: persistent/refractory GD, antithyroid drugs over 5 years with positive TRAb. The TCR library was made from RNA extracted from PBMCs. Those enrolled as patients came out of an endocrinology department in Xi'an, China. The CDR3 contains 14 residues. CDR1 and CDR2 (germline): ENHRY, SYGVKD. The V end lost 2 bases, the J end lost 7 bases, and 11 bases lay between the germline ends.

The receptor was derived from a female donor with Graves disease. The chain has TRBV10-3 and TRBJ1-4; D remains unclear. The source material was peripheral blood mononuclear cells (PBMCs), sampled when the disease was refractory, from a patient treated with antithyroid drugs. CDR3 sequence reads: CAISEGSVIEKLFF. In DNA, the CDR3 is TGTGCCATCAGTGAGGGGAGCGTCATTGAAAAACTGTTTTTT.